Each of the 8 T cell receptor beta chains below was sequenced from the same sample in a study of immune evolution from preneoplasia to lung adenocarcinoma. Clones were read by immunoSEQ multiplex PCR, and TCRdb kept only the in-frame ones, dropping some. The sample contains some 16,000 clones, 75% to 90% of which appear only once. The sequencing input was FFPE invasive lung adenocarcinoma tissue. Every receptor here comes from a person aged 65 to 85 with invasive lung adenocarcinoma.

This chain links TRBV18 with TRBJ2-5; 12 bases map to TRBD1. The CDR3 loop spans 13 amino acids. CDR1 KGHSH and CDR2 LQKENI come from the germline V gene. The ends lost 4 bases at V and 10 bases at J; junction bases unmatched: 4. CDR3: CASSHGTGGSQYF. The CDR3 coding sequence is TGTGCCAGCTCACACGGGACAGGGGGCAGCCAGTACTTC.

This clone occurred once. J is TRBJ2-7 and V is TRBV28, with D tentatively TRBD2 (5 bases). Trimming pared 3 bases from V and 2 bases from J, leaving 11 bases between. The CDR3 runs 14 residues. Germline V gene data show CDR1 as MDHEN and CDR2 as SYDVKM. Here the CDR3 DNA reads TGTGCCAGCAGTTTGGGAGCCACCCCCTACGAGCAGTACTTC. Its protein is CASSLGATPYEQYF.

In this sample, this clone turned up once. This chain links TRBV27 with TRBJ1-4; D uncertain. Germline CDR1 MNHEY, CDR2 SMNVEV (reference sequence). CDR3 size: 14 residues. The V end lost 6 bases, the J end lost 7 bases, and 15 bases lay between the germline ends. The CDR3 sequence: CASSLLGFGEKLFF. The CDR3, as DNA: TGTGCCAGCAGCTTGTTGGGGTTTGGTGAAAAACTGTTTTTT.

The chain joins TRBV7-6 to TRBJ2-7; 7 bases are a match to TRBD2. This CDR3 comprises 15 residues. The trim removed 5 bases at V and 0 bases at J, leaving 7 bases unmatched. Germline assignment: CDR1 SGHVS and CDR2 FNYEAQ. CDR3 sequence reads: CASSRGGLSSYEQYF. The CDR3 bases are TGTGCCAGCAGCCGCGGGGGTTTGAGCTCCTACGAGCAGTACTTC.

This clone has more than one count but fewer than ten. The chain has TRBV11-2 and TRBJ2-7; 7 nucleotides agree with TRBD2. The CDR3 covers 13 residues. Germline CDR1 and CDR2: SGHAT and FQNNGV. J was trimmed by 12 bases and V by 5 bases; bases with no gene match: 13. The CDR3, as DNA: TGTGCCAGCAGCCCAGTGGGGACTACTTCGGGGTACTTC. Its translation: CASSPVGTTSGYF.

The CDR3: CASSAGTFNTGELFF. The CDR3 coding sequence is TGTGCCAGCAGCGCCGGGACTTTCAACACCGGGGAGCTGTTTTTT. The chain combines TRBV11-2 with TRBJ2-2, with a weak D call TRBD2 (6 bases). V lost 5 bases, J lost 2 bases, and 12 bases lay in between. Germline V gene lookup returns CDR1 SGHAT and CDR2 FQNNGV. This CDR3 comprises 15 residues.

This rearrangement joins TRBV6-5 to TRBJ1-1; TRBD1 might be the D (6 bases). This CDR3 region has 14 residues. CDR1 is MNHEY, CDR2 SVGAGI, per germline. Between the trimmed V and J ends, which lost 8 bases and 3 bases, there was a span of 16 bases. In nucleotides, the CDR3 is TGTGCCAGCGGGCGCCGGGACACCCACACTGAAGCTTTCTTT. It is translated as CASGRRDTHTEAFF.

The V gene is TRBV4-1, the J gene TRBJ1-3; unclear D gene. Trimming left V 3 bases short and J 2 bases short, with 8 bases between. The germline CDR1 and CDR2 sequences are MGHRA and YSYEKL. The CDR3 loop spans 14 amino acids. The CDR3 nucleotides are TGCGCCAGCAGCCAGCAGAATCCTGGAAACACCATATATTTT. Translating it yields CASSQQNPGNTIYF.